This paragraph covers one T cell receptor beta chain sequence. Antigen specificity is unknown. This sample stems from a study of T cell repertoires in cytomegalovirus infection. Study background: Recently identified HLA-C-restricted CMV epitopes and well-studied HLA-B-restricted CMV epitopes were used by the study. A matching HLA type, together with CMV infection, was signaled by public TCR beta signatures. Overall study findings and caveats: In two of eight donors, the top clonotype was HLA-C-restricted CMV-specific.

The CDR3 covers 17 residues. Germline V CDR1 and CDR2: SGHDT, YYEEEE. V was cut by 5 bases and J by 0 bases, with 18 bases left in between. TCRdb processed the reads anew with MiXCR; each CDR3 protein has one entry. The sample includes roughly 990,000 distinct CDR3 sequences, 31% of them seen just once. The chain is built from TRBV5-6 and TRBJ1-3; D is uncertain. Here the sequenced sample was cultured CD8+ T cells from PBMCs, taken from culture after CMV antigen stimulation. The receptor was derived from a human donor in good health (CMV status not recorded). Some clones in this sample may be carry-over from other donors' samples. The CDR3 coding sequence is TGTGCCAGCAGGACCAGCCCCATTGAGCGCTCTGGAAACACCATATATTTT. This translates into CASRTSPIERSGNTIYF.